The 14 T cell receptor beta chains below were found in one sample sequenced in a study of blood T cell repertoires in COVID-19 (TCRdb year 2020). Library preparation used the immunoSEQ multiplex PCR assay. TCRdb obtained this table from immuneACCESS and retained in-frame rearrangements with V and J assigned. These tables miss some clones; where compared with another copy, unresolved V genes account for less than half of the shortfall, and the remainder is unexplained. For this sample the table gives 200,000 or so clones, of which about 80% were detected only once. Together, the top ten hold about 2.4% of the sample. Sequenced material: peripheral blood. All receptors come from a woman aged 60-75 years with acute or convalescent COVID-19.

The chain is built from TRBV14 and TRBJ1-2; 9 bases line up with TRBD1. After removal of 4 bases from V and 4 bases from J, the junction contained 1 base not matched to a gene. The germline CDR1 and CDR2 sequences are SGHDN and FVKESK. CDR3 length: 13 amino acids. The CDR3 loop is CASSRDRAYGYTF. CDR3 nucleotides: TGTGCCAGCAGCCGGGACAGGGCCTATGGCTACACCTTC. Filled out from reference TRBV14 and TRBJ1-2, the complete variable domain reads EAGVTQFPSHSVIEKGQTVTLRCDPISGHDNLYWYRRVMGKEIKFLLHFVKESKQDESGMPNNRFLAERTGGTYSTLKVQPAELEDSGVYFCASSRDRAYGYTFGSGTRLTVV.

V gene TRBV6-5 combines with J gene TRBJ1-3; D gene unclear. With 11 bases removed from V and 4 bases from J, the gap between germline ends came to 15 bases. The CDR3 loop spans 13 amino acids. Germline V lookup: CDR1 MNHEY, CDR2 SVGAGI. The CDR3 DNA sequence: TGTGCCGCGCAGGTTGTGTTGGGAAACACCATATATTTT. It yields the protein CAAQVVLGNTIYF.

This chain uses TRBV5-6 with TRBJ2-3; 9 nucleotides match TRBD2. The V segment lost 4 bases and the J segment 0 bases; nucleotides outside the gene matches: 12. The CDR3 sequence is 18 residues long. CDR1 SGHDT and CDR2 YYEEEE come from the germline V gene. This chain's CDR3 is CASSQLAGSAGSTDTQYF. CDR3 bases: TGTGCCAGCAGCCAACTAGCGGGCTCTGCGGGGAGCACAGATACGCAGTATTTT. Variable domain in full (rest from reference TRBV5-6 and TRBJ2-3): DAGVTQSPTHLIKTRGQQVTLRCSPKSGHDTVSWYQQALGQGPQFIFQYYEEEERQRGNFPDRFSGHQFPNYSSELNVNALLLGDSALYLCASSQLAGSAGSTDTQYFGPGTRLTVL.

V usage is TRBV3-1 (or the pseudogene TRBV3-2) and J usage is TRBJ2-1; possibly TRBD1 for D (6 bases). The V and J ends lost 0 bases and 5 bases respectively, with 17 bases between them. Germline CDR1 reads LGHDT; CDR2 reads YNNKEL (reference sequence). The CDR3 sequence is 17 residues long. The CDR3 protein is CASSQDQWKTGNNEQFF. The CDR3 nucleotides read TGTGCCAGCAGCCAAGATCAATGGAAAACAGGGAACAATGAGCAGTTCTTC.

The chain has TRBV5-6 and TRBJ2-3; 12 nucleotides line up with TRBD1. The germline CDR1 and CDR2 sequences are SGHDT and YYEEEE. This CDR3 has 15 residues. The junction had 4 bases not matched to a gene; V was cut back by 5 bases and J by 3 bases. The CDR3 DNA reads TGTGCCAGCAGGGGACAGGGGGCGATAACAGATACGCAGTATTTT. Amino acid sequence: CASRGQGAITDTQYF.

The chain carries TRBV4-1 and TRBJ2-3; D gene ambiguous. The CDR3 loop spans 16 amino acids. V lost 3 bases, J lost 6 bases, and 19 bases lay in between. Looked up from germline, CDR1 is MGHRA and CDR2 is YSYEKL. The CDR3 coding sequence is TGCGCCAGCAGCCAGTTACCTCCTGAGGTCATGGATACGCAGTATTTT. It specifies CASSQLPPEVMDTQYF.

The chain recombines TRBV5-6 with TRBJ2-7; TRBD2 is a possible D gene (5 bases). CDR1 is SGHDT, CDR2 YYEEEE, per germline. V shed 0 bases and J shed 0 bases, with 7 bases lying between them. The CDR3 has 14 residues. The CDR3 DNA sequence: TGTGCCAGCAGCTTGGGAGGGAGCTCCTACGAGCAGTACTTC. Translation: CASSLGGSSYEQYF.

This clone was seen only a few times. The V gene is TRBV9, the J gene TRBJ1-2, with D perhaps TRBD1 (6 bases). The germline V gene has CDR1 SGDLS and CDR2 YYNGEE. The CDR3 is 11 amino acids. Deletions cut 6 bases from V and 6 bases from J, with 9 bases between. The CDR3 sequence is CASTGQNGYTF. The CDR3 DNA follows: TGTGCCAGCACCGGACAGAATGGCTACACCTTC.

A remark on this clone: A junction end diverges from the germline sequence, so it may reflect a read error. CDR3 region: CASSKQENNEQFF. The DNA for the CDR3 is TGTGCTAGCAGTAAACAGGAAAACAATGAGCAGTTCTTC. The rearrangement links TRBV7-7 to TRBJ2-1; D is perhaps TRBD1 (5 bases). The germline gives CDR1 SSHAT, CDR2 FNYEAQ (reference sequence). The CDR3 loop spans 13 amino acids.

This clone has more than one count but fewer than ten. The V call is TRBV21-1, the J call TRBJ1-4; the D call TRBD1 from the table was never checked on the DNA. TRBV21-1 is a pseudogene segment. The CDR3 extends over 13 amino acids. DNA of the CDR3: TGTGCCAGCCCTGGACAAGTCGGGGAAAAACTGTTTTTT. Amino acid sequence: CASPGQVGEKLFF.

The V call is TRBV5-6, the J call TRBJ1-3; D is unclear. The CDR3 covers 13 residues. Trimming removed 4 bases at V and 7 bases at J, with 12 bases between. CDR1 is SGHDT and CDR2 is YYEEEE in the germline V gene. CDR3 nucleotide sequence: TGTGCCAGCAGCCCGTCCCTCCGTAACACCATATATTTT. Translated: CASSPSLRNTIYF.

This chain uses TRBV4-1 with TRBJ1-4; 9 bases are shared with TRBD1. J gave up 8 bases and V 5 bases, and 6 bases lay outside the gene matches. CDR3 size: 14 residues. CDR1 and CDR2 from the germline V gene are MGHRA and YSYEKL. The CDR3 nucleotides are TGCGCCAGCAGCGGTGGGACAGGGAAGGAAAAACTGTTTTTT. This sequence encodes CASSGGTGKEKLFF.

The J gene is TRBJ1-1, the V gene TRBV5-1; TRBD1 is a possible D gene (6 bases). The V and J ends lost 4 bases and 2 bases respectively, with 21 bases between them. The length of the CDR3 is 17 residues. Per the germline V gene, CDR1 is SGHRS and CDR2 is YFSETQ. This CDR3 reads CASSVKTGVAFNTEAFF. CDR3 sequence (DNA): TGCGCCAGCAGCGTCAAGACAGGTGTGGCTTTTAACACTGAAGCTTTCTTT. The full variable domain, in which reference TRBV5-1 and TRBJ1-1 provide the parts outside the CDR3, is KAGVTQTPRYLIKTRGQQVTLSCSPISGHRSVSWYQQTPGQGLQFLFEYFSETQRNKGNFPGRFSGRQFSNSRSEMNVSTLELGDSALYLCASSVKTGVAFNTEAFFGQGTRLTVV.

CDR3 sequence (DNA): TGTGCCAGCAGCTTGGCGGGAAGCTCTGGAAACACCATATATTTT. This codes for CASSLAGSSGNTIYF. J is TRBJ1-3 and V is TRBV5-5; no reliable D call. In germline, CDR1 is SGHKS, CDR2 YYEKEE (reference sequence). This CDR3 is built from 15 residues. The V gene lost 0 bases and the J gene lost 0 bases, with 7 bases spanning the gap.